This T cell receptor (beta chain) was captured in a study of cytomegalovirus exposure and HLA in healthy donors. Study-level results: When a later analysis was performed, an Asian-associated ancestry cluster reportedly had fewer N-insertions than the approximately 690-donor mean.

This clone turned up a few times. Its antigen is still unknown. CDR3 length equals 13 residues. Germline V gene lookup returns CDR1 MNHEY and CDR2 SMNVEV (reference sequence). Between the trimmed V and J ends, which lost 3 bases and 7 bases, there was a span of 12 bases. The primer mix had 60 Vbeta and 13 Jbeta primers. Clones were sequenced by immunoSEQ multiplex PCR, and TCRdb holds only the in-frame ones, with some missing. This sample carries 100,000 to 150,000 clones, 73% of them seen once, and the ten largest clones take roughly 2%. This chain joins TRBV27 and TRBJ1-2, with TRBD1 as a possible D gene (5 bases). The specimen sequenced was PBMCs. This TCR was recovered from a woman aged 40 to 50 in good health and CMV-seropositive. Written as DNA, the CDR3 is TGTGCCAGCAGTTTGCAGGGAACCCGTGGCTACACCTTC. Its protein product is CASSLQGTRGYTF.